This is a list of T cell receptor beta chains from one sample in a study of cytomegalovirus exposure and HLA in healthy donors. Sequencing used immunoSEQ multiplex PCR; TCRdb keeps in-frame clones, though not all of them. The sample shows roughly 170,000 clones, roughly 86% of them seen only once. The sample taken for sequencing was PBMCs. These TCRs come from a girl between 5 and 17 years old in good health and CMV-seropositive. The CDR3 runs from the conserved cysteine through the conserved F or W. The D gene is left open where the match is weak. Expanded clones get a size class; other rows say once, few or many, or leave the size out.

TRBV5-6,NA,TRBJ2-2,TRBD2,TGTGCCAGCAGCTTGGTTAGCGGGGGGGCCCGGGAGCTGTTTTTT,CASSLVSGGARELFF
TRBV2,NA,TRBJ2-7,NA,TGTGCCAGCAGCGCCCTGGACACCAATTCCTACGAGCAGTACTTC,CASSALDTNSYEQYF
TRBV25-1,NA,TRBJ2-1,TRBD1,TGTGCCAGCAGCTTACTGGGACAGATCTACAATGAGCAGTTCTTC,CASSLLGQIYNEQFF
TRBV2,NA,TRBJ2-7,TRBD1,TGTGCCAGCAGTACGCGACTCACAGGGGACTCCTACGAGCAGTACTTC,CASSTRLTGDSYEQYF
TRBV9,once,TRBJ1-2,NA,TGTGCCAGCAGCGTAGCTGGACAGTCCTATGGCTACACCTTC,CASSVAGQSYGYTF
TRBV11-2,few,TRBJ1-3,TRBD1,TGTGCCAGCAGCGTCCAGGGGGGCTCTGGAAACACCATATATTTT,CASSVQGGSGNTIYF
TRBV27,NA,TRBJ1-6,TRBD1,TGTGCCAGCAGGACAGGGACCAATTCACCCCTCCACTTT,CASRTGTNSPLHF
TRBV6-6,NA,TRBJ1-2,NA,TGTGCCAGCAGTTGGGCAGGGGATTTCGACGGCTACACCTTC,CASSWAGDFDGYTF
TRBV9,NA,TRBJ2-3,TRBD2,TGTGCCAGCAGCGTACTAGCGGTGGTCGGCACAGATACGCAGTATTTT,CASSVLAVVGTDTQYF
TRBV6-4,NA,TRBJ2-7,TRBD1,TGTGCCATCAAAAAGGACAGGGGCTCCTACGAGCAGTACTTC,CAIKKDRGSYEQYF
TRBV9,NA,TRBJ2-3,TRBD1,TGTGCCAGCAGTACTGGACAGGGCACAGATACGCAGTATTTT,CASSTGQGTDTQYF
TRBV7-9,once,TRBJ1-1,NA,TGTGCCGGGACATCACGCGCGGGCACTGAAGCTTTCTTT,CAGTSRAGTEAFF
TRBV5-1,NA,TRBJ1-1,NA,TGCGCCAGCAGACCCCGGGCGGGGAACACTGAAGCTTTCTTT,CASRPRAGNTEAFF
TRBV4-2,NA,TRBJ2-5,NA,TGTGCCAGCAGCCAAGTCGGAGGGACAGCACAAGAGACCCAGTACTTC,CASSQVGGTAQETQYF
TRBV9,NA,TRBJ2-7,TRBD1,TGTGCCAGCAGCGCATCCGGGACAGGGACGGACGAGCAGTACTTC,CASSASGTGTDEQYF
TRBV7-8,NA,TRBJ1-2,NA,TGTGCCAGCAGCTTAGCCCTCGGGGACACGGGTGGCTACACCTTC,CASSLALGDTGGYTF